This entry describes one T cell receptor beta chain. Antigen: not known. These data originate in a study of OX40 agonist ivuxolimab in advanced cancers. Collection of blood occurred at baseline, at cycle 4 day 1, and at cycle 7 day 1. Study-level results: Clonal expansion from baseline to week 6 occurred in both CD4+ and CD8+ T cells. A proportion of nonresponders additionally exhibited low normalized T-cell clonal expansion.

Method: immunoSEQ multiplex PCR; TCRdb's copy keeps in-frame clones and lacks some. Among more than 25,000 clones, roughly 71% were seen once, and the ten largest hold around an eighth. The V gene's germline CDR1 is SGHDT and CDR2 YYEEEE. The CDR3 sequence is 13 residues long. V gave up 2 bases and J gave up 7 bases, with 12 bases separating them. The sequenced sample was CD4+ or CD8+ T cells sorted from blood, obtained in a trial of the OX40 agonist ivuxolimab. The clonotype originates from an adult with an advanced solid tumor such as melanoma, head and neck, liver or kidney cancer. The chain joins TRBV5-6 to TRBJ1-2; D not certain. The CDR3: CASSFGPSGGYTF. The CDR3 nucleotides are TGTGCCAGCAGCTTTGGCCCCAGTGGTGGCTACACCTTC.